Shown below are 19 T cell receptor beta chains from a single sample sequenced in a study of CD8 T cells in Susac syndrome. Random hexamers served to reverse transcribe about 0.5 to 1 ug RNA. TCRdb independently ran MiXCR on the immunoSEQ multiplex PCR reads; one entry per CDR3 protein. Among approximately 300,000 distinct CDR3 sequences listed, roughly 90% were seen once. The sequenced sample consisted of CD8+ T cells from PBMCs. The receptors here all came from a human donor with multiple sclerosis.

This clonotype has just one count. The rearrangement joins TRBV9 to TRBJ2-2, with D maybe TRBD2 (6 bases). The CDR3 length is 16 residues. The ends were cut back, 4 bases at V and 7 bases at J, with 20 bases in the middle. The germline gives CDR1 SGDLS, CDR2 YYNGEE. CDR3 nucleotides: TGTGCCAGCAGCCCCTGGGCTAGCGACACGGGCGGGGAGCTGTTTTTT. Its translation is CASSPWASDTGGELFF.

The chain uses TRBV25-1 and TRBJ2-5, with 9 bases aligning to TRBD1. V shed 7 bases, J shed 4 bases, and the junction held 10 bases outside the gene matches. Germline loops: CDR1 MGHDK, CDR2 SYGVNS. The CDR3 spans 15 residues. CDR3: CASIRLQGARETQYF. CDR3 coding DNA: TGTGCCAGCATTCGGCTACAGGGGGCGCGAGAGACCCAGTACTTC.

The genes are TRBV5-8 and TRBJ2-2, with D possibly being TRBD1 or TRBD2 (5 bases each). The V end lost 0 bases, the J end lost 4 bases, and 10 bases lay between the germline ends. Looked up from germline, CDR1 is SGHTS and CDR2 is YDEGEE. CDR3 length: 15 residues. The CDR3 DNA sequence: TGTGCCAGCAGCTTGGCCCCAGGGAGCACCGGGGAGCTGTTTTTT. It translates to CASSLAPGSTGELFF. Supplemented by reference TRBV5-8 and TRBJ2-2, the full variable domain reads EAGVTQSPTHLIKTRGQQATLRCSPISGHTSVYWYQQALGLGLQFLLWYDEGEERNRGNFPPRFSGRQFPNYSSELNVNALELEDSALYLCASSLAPGSTGELFFGEGSRLTVL.

This chain joins TRBV7-9 and TRBJ1-3, with D perhaps matching TRBD1 (5 bases). Germline loops: CDR1 SEHNR, CDR2 FQNEAQ (reference sequence). The length of the CDR3 is 16 residues. The germline V and J ends were trimmed by 4 bases and 0 bases, with 13 bases remaining between them. CDR3 nucleotides: TGTGCCAGCAGCTCAACAGGCCAAGGCTCTGGAAACACCATATATTTT. Encoded protein: CASSSTGQGSGNTIYF.

CDR3 nucleotide sequence: TGTGCCTGGAGTATTTGGACAGGGCCTGCCTACGAGCAGTACTTC. Amino acid sequence: CAWSIWTGPAYEQYF. The rearrangement links TRBV30 to TRBJ2-7; 8 bases are shared with TRBD1. Unmatched junction bases numbered 8, after V lost 2 bases and J lost 2 bases. This CDR3 has 15 amino acids. Germline lookup yields CDR1 GTSNPN and CDR2 SVGIG (reference sequence).

This clonotype was picked up one time. The gene calls are TRBV7-9 and TRBJ2-7; 14 bases map to TRBD2. The germline V gene has CDR1 SEHNR and CDR2 FQNEAQ (reference sequence). This CDR3 is 17 amino acids long. V trimming: 3 bases; J trimming: 0 bases; junction bases outside the gene matches: 4. In DNA, the CDR3 is TGTGCCAGCAGCTTGGGACTAGCGGGAGAGGGCTCCTACGAGCAGTACTTC. It specifies CASSLGLAGEGSYEQYF.

The chain joins TRBV28 to TRBJ1-1; D gene ambiguous. The CDR3 contains 11 residues. The V end was cut by 6 bases, the J end by 1 base, with 3 bases between. CDR1 is MDHEN and CDR2 is SYDVKM in the germline V gene. The CDR3 spells CASRRNTEAFF. The CDR3 nucleotides are TGTGCCAGCAGGAGGAACACTGAAGCTTTCTTT. Drawing the rest from reference TRBV28 and TRBJ1-1, the complete variable domain is DVKVTQSSRYLVKRTGEKVFLECVQDMDHENMFWYRQDPGLGLRLIYFSYDVKMKEKGDIPEGYSVSREKKERFSLILESASTNQTSMYLCASRRNTEAFFGQGTRLTVV.

The genes are TRBV14 and TRBJ1-1, with D unresolved. V was pared by 0 bases and J by 2 bases, with 13 bases between. The germline V gene encodes CDR1 SGHDN and CDR2 FVKESK. This CDR3 spans 16 amino acids. This CDR3 reads CASSQDGELGNTEAFF. In DNA, the CDR3 is TGTGCCAGCAGCCAAGATGGGGAGCTGGGAAACACTGAAGCTTTCTTT.

A single count supports this clonotype. The chain recombines TRBV13 with TRBJ2-3, with D unclear. Germline V gene lookup returns CDR1 PRHDT and CDR2 FYEKMQ (reference sequence). V lost 4 bases and J lost 5, with 10 bases in between. The CDR3 is 13 amino acids. The CDR3 DNA is TGTGCCAGCAGCTATCTGAACCAAGATACGCAGTATTTT. This gives the protein CASSYLNQDTQYF.

J is TRBJ2-1 and V is TRBV7-2, with a tentative D call TRBD1 (5 bases). V was shortened by 5 bases and J by 4 bases, with 24 bases between the two germline ends. Germline CDR1 reads SGHTA; CDR2 reads FQGNSA. The CDR3 contains 18 residues. The CDR3 loop reads CASSPLRGRASPYNEQFF. CDR3 sequence (DNA): TGTGCCAGCAGCCCCTTAAGGGGCAGGGCAAGCCCTTACAATGAGCAGTTCTTC.

The V and J genes are TRBV28 and TRBJ2-1, with D perhaps TRBD2 (6 bases). V was cut by 6 bases and J by 0 bases, with 9 bases left in between. Germline V gene sequence: CDR1 MDHEN, CDR2 SYDVKM. CDR3 length: 14 residues. In DNA form, the CDR3 reads TGTGCCAGCAGCTGGGGAGGCTCCTACAATGAGCAGTTCTTC. As protein: CASSWGGSYNEQFF. Complete variable domain (other parts from reference TRBV28 and TRBJ2-1): DVKVTQSSRYLVKRTGEKVFLECVQDMDHENMFWYRQDPGLGLRLIYFSYDVKMKEKGDIPEGYSVSREKKERFSLILESASTNQTSMYLCASSWGGSYNEQFFGPGTRLTVL.

This chain joins TRBV4-3 and TRBJ2-1; D remains unclear. V was pared by 2 bases and J by 10 bases, with 6 bases between. CDR1 LGHNA and CDR2 YSLEER come from the germline V gene. The CDR3 runs 11 residues. The CDR3 nucleotides read TGCGCCAGCAGCCAAACCGGCGAGCAGTTCTTC. Its protein is CASSQTGEQFF.

The rearrangement links TRBV15 to TRBJ2-1, with D perhaps TRBD1 or TRBD2 (5 bases each). This CDR3 is built from 14 residues. Germline V CDR1 and CDR2: LNHNV, YYDKDF (reference sequence). V shed 0 bases and J shed 10 bases, with 13 bases lying between them. The CDR3 DNA reads as TGTGCCACCAGCAGAGATCGGGGTCGGGACGAGCAGTTCTTC. It translates to CATSRDRGRDEQFF.

The chain combines TRBV7-9 with TRBJ1-4; a possible D gene is TRBD1 (5 bases). In germline, CDR1 is SEHNR, CDR2 FQNEAQ (reference sequence). CDR3 size: 15 residues. V lost 3 bases to trimming and J lost 4 bases, with 12 bases between them. CDR3 residues: CASSFPRGLNEKLFF. The CDR3 nucleotides are TGTGCCAGCAGCTTTCCCCGGGGCCTTAATGAAAAACTGTTTTTT.

The chain uses TRBV4-3 and TRBJ1-4, with D possibly matching TRBD1 (5 bases). This CDR3 contains 15 residues. V lost 1 base and J lost 3, with 9 bases in between. Germline V lookup: CDR1 LGHNA, CDR2 YSLEER. CDR3 in amino acids: CASSQGAGPNEKLFF. DNA of the CDR3: TGCGCCAGCAGCCAAGGTGCAGGGCCTAATGAAAAACTGTTTTTT.

This clonotype appeared a single time. V is TRBV7-6 and J is TRBJ2-2; D unresolved. The germline CDR1 and CDR2 sequences are SGHVS and FNYEAQ. Trimming took off 3 bases at V and 3 bases at J, with 17 bases between the two ends. The CDR3 length is 17 residues. This chain's CDR3 is CASSFSGVTFHTGELFF. CDR3 coding DNA: TGTGCCAGCAGCTTCTCTGGGGTTACGTTTCACACCGGGGAGCTGTTTTTT.

This clonotype was observed once. The chain has TRBV27 and TRBJ2-1, with D unresolved. CDR3 size: 12 residues. In germline, CDR1 is MNHEY, CDR2 SMNVEV (reference sequence). Trimming left V 3 bases short and J 5 bases short, with 5 bases between. CDR3 amino acids: CASSFQNNEQFF. The CDR3 nucleotides are TGTGCCAGCAGTTTCCAGAACAATGAGCAGTTCTTC.

CDR3 protein: CASSEGGRSPLHF. CDR3 nucleotide sequence: TGTGCCAGCAGTGAAGGGGGGAGGTCACCCCTCCACTTT. The chain has TRBV6-1 and TRBJ1-6, with D possibly being TRBD1 (5 bases). Trimming took off 1 base at V and 10 bases at J, with 8 bases between the two ends. Germline V gene data show CDR1 as MNHNS and CDR2 as SASEGT. The CDR3 is 13 amino acids.

The chain couples TRBV30 to TRBJ2-1, with 10 bases matching TRBD2. The CDR3 runs to 18 residues. Germline CDR1 reads GTSNPN; CDR2 reads SVGIG (reference sequence). J gave up 6 bases and V 0 bases, and 14 bases lay outside the gene matches. The CDR3 is CAWSVGLAGVSVRNEQFF. In nucleotides, the CDR3 is TGTGCCTGGAGTGTAGGGCTAGCGGGAGTGTCAGTCCGCAATGAGCAGTTCTTC.